This TCR beta chain was profiled in a study of human T cells and chemical hapten exposure. Study results and caveats: There were significantly more large CDR3 similarity clusters among expanded TCRs than among controls.

The library attached unique molecular identifiers to individual cDNA molecules. TCRdb reprocessed the RACE reads with MiXCR, giving one entry per CDR3 protein. The repertoire consists of 80,000 to 95,000 distinct CDR3 sequences, with 9.5% to 11% occurring once and the leading ten covering less than 2.5%. For this clonotype: Its cognate antigen is unknown.

Time point indicated: patch test 2, 6 weeks after DPC sensitization. Treatment of the sample: therapeutic diphenylcyclopropenone sensitization with weekly scalp DPC. The CDR3 is 15 amino acids. The V and J ends lost 6 bases and 0 bases respectively, with 12 bases between them. From germline, CDR1 is LNHDA and CDR2 SQIVND (reference sequence). The sample here was whole blood, taken in connection with sensitization to the hapten diphenylcyclopropenone (DPC). The sequence came from a man between 40 and 49 years old with alopecia areata. Some clones in this sample may be carry-over from other donors' samples. The chain carries TRBV19 and TRBJ2-1, with D hard to call. This CDR3 reads CASRPTISSYNEQFF. DNA for the CDR3: TGTGCCAGTAGGCCCACTATCAGCTCCTACAATGAGCAGTTCTTC.